This T cell receptor (beta chain) appears in the sequencing data of a study of cytomegalovirus exposure and HLA in healthy donors. Turning to the study itself: The study's early data release held 80 million to 95 million unique TCRs from HLA-typed donors. General study results and limits: As immune exposure information, only CMV serostatus was available.

CDR3 size: 13 residues. The J segment lost 7 bases and the V segment lost 4 bases, leaving 6 bases of the junction unmatched. Germline values: CDR1 SGHNT, CDR2 YYREEE (reference sequence). The PCR made use of 60 Vbeta and 13 Jbeta primers. This table comes from immunoSEQ multiplex PCR, and its TCRdb copy is limited to in-frame clones, with some not included. The clone table shows roughly 77,000 clones, with the ten largest holding under 4%. Of note for this clone: The antigen is not known.

V gene TRBV5-4 combines with J gene TRBJ2-7; 9 positions agree with TRBD1. The TCR was taken from a female donor in good health and CMV-seropositive. Sequencing was performed on PBMCs. The CDR3: CASSLYRGQEQYF. CDR3 sequence (DNA): TGTGCCAGCAGCCTCTACAGGGGGCAAGAGCAGTACTTC.